The entry below describes one TCR beta chain. Its antigen remains unknown. The data stem from a study of T-cell memory formation after mild COVID-19. Study-wide results and caveats: Confirmation was lacking for SARS-CoV-2 specificity of second-wave clones that peaked on day 37.

The V gene end was trimmed by 0 bases and the J gene end by 6 bases; junction bases not matched to a gene: 5. This CDR3 has 15 amino acids. Germline V gene sequence: CDR1 LNHNV, CDR2 YYDKDF (reference sequence). TCRdb reprocessed the 5' RACE reads with MiXCR, giving one entry per CDR3 protein. This table has roughly 340,000 distinct CDR3 sequences, about 15% appearing once. The source is a man between 18 and 35 years old who had mild COVID-19 (a few samples of this study predate the infection). Cell type and time point are not known. The sequenced material came from PBMCs or a T cell subset sorted from them (not recorded which). The J gene is TRBJ1-5, the V gene TRBV15; the match to TRBD1 covers 7 bases. Here the CDR3 reads CATSRDRGTGQPQHF. The CDR3 DNA is TGTGCCACCAGCAGAGACAGGGGGACCGGTCAGCCCCAGCATTTT.